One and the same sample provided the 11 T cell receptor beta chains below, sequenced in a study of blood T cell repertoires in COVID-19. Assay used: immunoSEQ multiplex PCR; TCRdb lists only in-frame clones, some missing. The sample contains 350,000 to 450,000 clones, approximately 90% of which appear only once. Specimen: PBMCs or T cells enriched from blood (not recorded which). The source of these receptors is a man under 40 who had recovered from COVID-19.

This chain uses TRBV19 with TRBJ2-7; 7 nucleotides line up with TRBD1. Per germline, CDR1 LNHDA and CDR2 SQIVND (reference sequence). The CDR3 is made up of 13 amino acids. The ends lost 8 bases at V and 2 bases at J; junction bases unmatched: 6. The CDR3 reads CASANGQAYEQYF. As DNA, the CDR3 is TGTGCCAGTGCCAACGGACAGGCCTACGAGCAGTACTTC. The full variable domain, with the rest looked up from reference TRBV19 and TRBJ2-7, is DGGITQSPKYLFRKEGQNVTLSCEQNLNHDAMYWYRQDPGQGLRLIYYSQIVNDFQKGDIAEGYSVSREKKESFPLTVTSAQKNPTAFYLCASANGQAYEQYFGPGTRLTVT.

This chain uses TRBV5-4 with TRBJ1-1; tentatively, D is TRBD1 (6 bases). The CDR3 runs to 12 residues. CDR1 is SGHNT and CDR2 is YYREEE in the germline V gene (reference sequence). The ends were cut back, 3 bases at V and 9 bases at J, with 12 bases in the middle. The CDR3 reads CASSSVGQKAFF. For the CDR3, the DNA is TGTGCCAGCAGCTCGGTCGGACAGAAAGCTTTCTTT.

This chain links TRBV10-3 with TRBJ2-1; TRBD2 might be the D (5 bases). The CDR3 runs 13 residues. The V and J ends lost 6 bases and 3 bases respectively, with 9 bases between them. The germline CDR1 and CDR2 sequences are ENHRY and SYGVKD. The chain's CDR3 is CAIRRAIYNEQFF. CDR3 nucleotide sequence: TGTGCCATCAGGCGGGCTATCTACAATGAGCAGTTCTTC.

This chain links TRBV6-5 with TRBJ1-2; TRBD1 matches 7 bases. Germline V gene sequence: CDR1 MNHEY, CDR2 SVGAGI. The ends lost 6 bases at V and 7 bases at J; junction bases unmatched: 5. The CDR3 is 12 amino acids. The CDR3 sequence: CASRIQGPGYTF. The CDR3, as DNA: TGTGCCAGCAGGATACAGGGGCCTGGCTACACCTTC.

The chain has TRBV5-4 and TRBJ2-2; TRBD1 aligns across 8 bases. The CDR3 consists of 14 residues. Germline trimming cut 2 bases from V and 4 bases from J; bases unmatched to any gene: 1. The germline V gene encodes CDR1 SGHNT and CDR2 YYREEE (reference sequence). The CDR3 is CASSLQGGTGELFF. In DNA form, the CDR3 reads TGTGCCAGCAGCTTACAGGGGGGCACCGGGGAGCTGTTTTTT.

As DNA, the CDR3 is TGTGCCAGCACCAGGGGCAGTTATCAGCCCCAGCATTTT. Encoded protein: CASTRGSYQPQHF. This chain connects TRBV2 to TRBJ1-5, with a possible D match to TRBD1 (6 bases). Trimming took 7 bases from V and 5 from J, leaving 12 bases between them. Looked up from germline, CDR1 is SNHLY and CDR2 is FYNNEI. This CDR3 has 13 amino acids.

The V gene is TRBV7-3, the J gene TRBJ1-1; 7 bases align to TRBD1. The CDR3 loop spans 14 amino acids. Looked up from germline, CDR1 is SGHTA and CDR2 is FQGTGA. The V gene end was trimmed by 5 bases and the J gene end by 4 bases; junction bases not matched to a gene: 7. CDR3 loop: CASSIRQGGTEAFF. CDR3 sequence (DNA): TGTGCCAGCAGCATTCGACAGGGAGGCACTGAAGCTTTCTTT.

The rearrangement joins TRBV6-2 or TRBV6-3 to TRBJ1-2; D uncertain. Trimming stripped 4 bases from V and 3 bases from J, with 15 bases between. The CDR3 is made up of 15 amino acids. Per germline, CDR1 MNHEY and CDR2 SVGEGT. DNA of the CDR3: TGTGCCAGCAGTTTACACATTCCCCCCTACTATGGCTACACCTTC. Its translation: CASSLHIPPYYGYTF.

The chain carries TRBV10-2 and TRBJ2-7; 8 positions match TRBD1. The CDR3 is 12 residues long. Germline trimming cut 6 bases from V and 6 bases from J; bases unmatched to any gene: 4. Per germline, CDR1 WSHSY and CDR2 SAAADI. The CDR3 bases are TGCGCCAGCAGGGGGACAGGAATCGAGCAGTACTTC. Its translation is CASRGTGIEQYF.

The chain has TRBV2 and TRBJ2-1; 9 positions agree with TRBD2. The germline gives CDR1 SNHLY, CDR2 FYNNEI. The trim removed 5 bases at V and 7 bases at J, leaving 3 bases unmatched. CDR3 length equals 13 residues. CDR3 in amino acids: CASSQGLANEQFF. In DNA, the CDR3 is TGTGCCAGCAGTCAGGGACTAGCAAATGAGCAGTTCTTC.

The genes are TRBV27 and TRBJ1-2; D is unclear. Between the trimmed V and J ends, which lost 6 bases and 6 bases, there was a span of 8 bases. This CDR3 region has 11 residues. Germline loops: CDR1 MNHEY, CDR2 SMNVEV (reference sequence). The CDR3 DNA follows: TGTGCCAGCAGAACTGTTGATGGCTACACCTTC. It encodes CASRTVDGYTF.